The 12 T cell receptor beta chains below come from one sample, sequenced in a study of blood T cell repertoires in COVID-19. The assay was immunoSEQ multiplex PCR, and TCRdb's table has in-frame clones only and misses some. The table has over 200,000 clones, approximately 83% seen once. The specimen was PBMCs or T cells enriched from blood (not recorded which). These receptors were collected from a woman between 50 and 59 years old who had recovered from COVID-19.

J is TRBJ2-1 and V is TRBV28, with D unresolved. The V gene lost 7 bases and the J gene lost 5 bases, with 12 bases spanning the gap. CDR3 length: 13 amino acids. CDR1 and CDR2 (germline): MDHEN, SYDVKM. CDR3 region: CASTVTINNEQFF. In DNA, the CDR3 is TGTGCCAGCACGGTTACCATTAACAATGAGCAGTTCTTC.

The genes are TRBV11-2 and TRBJ2-5; D remains unclear. CDR1 is SGHAT, CDR2 FQNNGV, per germline. The ends were cut back, 8 bases at V and 1 base at J, with 14 bases in the middle. The CDR3 is 14 residues long. The CDR3 DNA sequence: TGTGCCAGCGTAACCAGTCCTTTCCAAGAGACCCAGTACTTC. Translation gives CASVTSPFQETQYF. The full variable domain, completed using reference TRBV11-2 and TRBJ2-5, is EAGVAQSPRYKIIEKRQSVAFWCNPISGHATLYWYQQILGQGPKLLIQFQNNGVVDDSQLPKDRFSAERLKGVDSTLKIQPAKLEDSAVYLCASVTSPFQETQYFGPGTRLLVL.

This clone was counted a single time. The rearrangement uses TRBV5-4 and TRBJ2-7, with 7 bases identical to TRBD2. The CDR3 has 17 residues. With V trimmed by 4 bases and J by 3 bases, 16 bases remained unmatched. Germline assignment: CDR1 SGHNT and CDR2 YYREEE (reference sequence). This CDR3 reads CASSRSMGGGLSYEQYF. The CDR3, as DNA: TGTGCCAGCAGCCGTAGTATGGGCGGGGGATTAAGCTACGAGCAGTACTTC.

The chain employs TRBV3-1 (or the pseudogene TRBV3-2) and TRBJ2-1, with 8 bases fitting TRBD2. In germline, CDR1 is LGHDT, CDR2 YNNKEL (reference sequence). V dropped 3 bases and J dropped 3; count of bases not matched to a gene: 7. CDR3 length: 16 residues. The CDR3 DNA reads TGTGCCAGCAGCCAGTACGCGGGGACTAGCTACAATGAGCAGTTCTTC. Encoded protein: CASSQYAGTSYNEQFF.

The V call is TRBV5-4, the J call TRBJ2-1; 8 bases match TRBD2. CDR1 and CDR2 (germline): SGHNT, YYREEE (reference sequence). The V and J ends lost 4 bases and 7 bases, in that order; junction bases with no gene match: 13. There are 16 residues in the CDR3. The CDR3 DNA follows: TGTGCCAGCAGCCCTATTAGCGGGGACCCCTGGAATGAGCAGTTCTTC. It translates to CASSPISGDPWNEQFF.

This sequence joins TRBV28 and TRBJ2-3; tentatively, D is TRBD2 (5 bases). V was pared by 4 bases and J by 4 bases, with 6 bases between. The CDR3 loop spans 12 amino acids. Germline V CDR1 and CDR2: MDHEN, SYDVKM. In nucleotides, the CDR3 is TGTGCCAGCAGTTCGCGGGCAGATACGCAGTATTTT. Amino acid sequence: CASSSRADTQYF.

In DNA form, the CDR3 reads TGCAGCGCTAAGGGGGTGGGGGACAACGTCCGAGCTGGAGGAAACACCATATATTTT. Amino acids: CSAKGVGDNVRAGGNTIYF. This chain uses TRBV29-1 with TRBJ1-3, with D perhaps TRBD1 (6 bases). There are 19 residues in the CDR3. V was clipped by 7 bases and J by 4 bases, with 32 bases between them. Per germline, CDR1 SQVTM and CDR2 ANQGSEA.

This clone has a single count. The rearrangement joins TRBV19 to TRBJ1-5; D is ambiguous. Germline assignment: CDR1 LNHDA and CDR2 SQIVND (reference sequence). CDR3 size: 16 residues. Deletions cut 3 bases from V and 3 bases from J, with 15 bases between. Written as DNA, the CDR3 is TGTGCCAGTAGTATGGCGGCAGAGTATGCCAATCAGCCCCAGCATTTT. Translation: CASSMAAEYANQPQHF.

J is TRBJ2-5 and V is TRBV9, with 7 bases aligning to TRBD2. Per germline, CDR1 SGDLS and CDR2 YYNGEE. This CDR3 comprises 16 residues. V shed 3 bases, J shed 8 bases, and the junction held 16 bases outside the gene matches. The CDR3 region is CASSASSSGPGGTQYF. In DNA, the CDR3 is TGTGCCAGCAGCGCCTCGAGTAGCGGTCCGGGGGGAACCCAGTACTTC.

The chain couples TRBV20-1 to TRBJ2-2; D is tentatively TRBD1 or TRBD2 (6 bases each). Trimming cost V 3 bases and J 3 bases, with 8 bases left between them. Germline V gene lookup returns CDR1 DFQATT and CDR2 SNEGSKA (reference sequence). The CDR3 has 13 amino acids. DNA for the CDR3: TGCAGTGCTAGTGGGGGGCACACCGGGGAGCTGTTTTTT. It is translated as CSASGGHTGELFF.

V gene TRBV5-4 combines with J gene TRBJ1-3; TRBD1 agrees at 8 bases. V trimming: 3 bases; J trimming: 2 bases; junction bases outside the gene matches: 4. The CDR3 contains 15 residues. Germline CDR1 reads SGHNT; CDR2 reads YYREEE (reference sequence). CDR3 sequence (DNA): TGTGCCAGCAGCTCAGGGGGCGCAGCTGGAAACACCATATATTTT. It translates to CASSSGGAAGNTIYF.

This chain uses TRBV5-1 with TRBJ1-2, with no clear D. Trimming shortened V by 2 bases and J by 5 bases, and 7 bases separated the two germline ends. This CDR3 region has 12 residues. The germline gives CDR1 SGHRS, CDR2 YFSETQ. The CDR3: CASSLAPYGYTF. The CDR3 coding sequence is TGCGCCAGCAGCTTAGCCCCTTATGGCTACACCTTC. Complete variable domain (other parts from reference TRBV5-1 and TRBJ1-2): KAGVTQTPRYLIKTRGQQVTLSCSPISGHRSVSWYQQTPGQGLQFLFEYFSETQRNKGNFPGRFSGRQFSNSRSEMNVSTLELGDSALYLCASSLAPYGYTFGSGTRLTVV.